This T cell receptor beta chain was recovered during a study of graft-versus-host responses after intestinal transplantation. As for the study in general: Each transplant was multivisceral, liver-intestinal, or isolated intestinal. After anti-thymocyte globulin induction, recipients took tacrolimus and steroids for two to three years.

Only in-frame clones appear in the TCRdb table, and some are missing; sequencing was by immunoSEQ multiplex PCR. The sample has about 89,000 clones, just over 90% seen once. Study conclusions and caveats: GvH clonotypes were identified within recipient marrow, with a subset emerging first in ileum or blood. Early post-transplant HvG declines showed an association with peak circulating GvH clone levels.

Worth noting for this clone: Its antigen is not identified.

The CDR3 sequence is 17 residues long. CDR1 and CDR2 (germline): SEHNR, FQNEAQ (reference sequence). V shed 5 bases and J shed 2 bases, with 20 bases lying between them. This receptor was identified in a human donor who received an intestinal transplant. The chain employs TRBV7-9 and TRBJ2-3, with D maybe TRBD1 (6 bases). This material consisted of unstimulated CD8+ T cells sorted from spleen or lymph node cells, taken before intestinal transplant. CDR3 sequence reads: CASSPPRVGAHTDTQYF. In DNA form, the CDR3 reads TGTGCCAGCAGCCCACCCCGAGTGGGGGCCCACACAGATACGCAGTATTTT. Looking up the rest from reference TRBV7-9 and TRBJ2-3 gives the full variable domain: DTGVSQNPRHKITKRGQNVTFRCDPISEHNRLYWYRQTLGQGPEFLTYFQNEAQLEKSRLLSDRFSAERPKGSFSTLEIQRTEQGDSAMYLCASSPPRVGAHTDTQYFGPGTRLTVL.